This T cell receptor (beta chain) derives from a study of CD8 T cells in Susac syndrome. Random hexamers were used to reverse transcribe 0.5 to 1 ug of RNA. TCRdb re-derived calls from the immunoSEQ multiplex PCR reads in MiXCR, one entry per CDR3 protein. The repertoire holds approximately 270,000 distinct CDR3 sequences, about 94% seen once, with about 0.071% in the top ten. This clonotype came up once. The source is a human donor with multiple sclerosis. Material: CD4+ T cells from PBMCs.

CDR3 amino acids: CSAHTANYGYTF. The CDR3, as DNA: TGCAGTGCCCATACGGCTAACTATGGCTACACCTTC. The J gene is TRBJ1-2, the V gene TRBV20-1, with D unclear. Germline-derived CDR1 and CDR2 are DFQATT and SNEGSKA (reference sequence). V lost 6 bases, J lost 0 bases, and 8 bases lay in between. The CDR3 covers 12 residues.